This T cell receptor (beta chain) comes out of a study of long-term antiretroviral therapy in people with HIV. The study's findings and limits: Post-ART samples showed increased diversity that remained below transplant donor control levels.

As regards this clone: Its antigen is not identified.

Survey-level immunoSEQ v3.0 assays were run. Produced via immunoSEQ multiplex PCR; TCRdb's table is partial and in-frame only. The data hold about 20,000 clones, with 90% observed a single time. Germline assignment: CDR1 SNHLY and CDR2 FYNNEI. CDR3 size: 15 residues. The trim removed 6 bases at V and 4 bases at J, leaving 8 bases unmatched. This receptor was obtained from a woman aged 25 to 39 with HIV. Material: unsorted PBMCs, obtained 4.4 years before starting antiretroviral therapy. The gene calls are TRBV2 and TRBJ1-2, with 10 bases that match TRBD1. The CDR3 sequence: CASRGTGAEGYGYTF. The CDR3 nucleotides read TGTGCCAGCAGAGGGACAGGGGCGGAGGGCTATGGCTACACCTTC. Full variable domain (outside the CDR3, taken from reference TRBV2 and TRBJ1-2): EPEVTQTPSHQVTQMGQEVILRCVPISNHLYFYWYRQILGQKVEFLVSFYNNEISEKSEIFDDQFSVERPDGSNFTLKIRSTKLEDSAMYFCASRGTGAEGYGYTFGSGTRLTVV.